This is a list of T cell receptor beta chains from one sample in a study of blood T cells in healthy people across ages. Each CDR3 protein is one row after TCRdb ran MiXCR on the 5' RACE reads. The table shows fewer than 800,000 distinct CDR3 sequences, with 20% to 25% occurring only once. Sequencing input: blood. These receptors all come from a man between 70 and 80 years old in good health. CDR3s include the opening cysteine and the closing phenylalanine or tryptophan. A D gene is named only where the DNA matches it firmly. Clone size is given for some rows only: seen once, a few or many times, or a class if the clone is expanded.

v_gene	abundance	j_gene	d_gene	CDR3aa	CDR3nt
TRBV27	many	TRBJ2-4	TRBD1	CASSRTGGLNIQYF	TGTGCCAGCAGCCGGACAGGGGGTCTAAACATTCAGTACTTC
TRBV6-6	.	TRBJ2-1	.	CASSLPLTSSYNEQFF	TGTGCCAGCAGTCTACCTTTGACCAGCTCCTACAATGAGCAGTTCTTC
TRBV24-1	few	TRBJ2-3	.	CATSDPAGIDTQYF	TGTGCCACCAGTGACCCAGCGGGCATAGATACGCAGTATTTT
TRBV9	.	TRBJ2-1	TRBD1	CASSVGGQGWDEQFF	TGTGCCAGCAGCGTAGGGGGACAGGGGTGGGATGAGCAGTTCTTC
TRBV5-5	.	TRBJ1-6	.	CASKSRGGTSPLHF	TGTGCCTCCAAAAGCAGGGGTGGTACCTCACCCCTCCACTTT
TRBV20-1	few	TRBJ2-1	TRBD1	CSDRRDRAWDEQFF	TGCAGTGACCGGCGGGACAGGGCTTGGGATGAGCAGTTCTTC
TRBV2	few	TRBJ2-7	.	CATKGGTRLDEQYF	TGTGCCACGAAGGGGGGGACCCGTTTGGACGAGCAGTACTTC
TRBV3-1	.	TRBJ2-1	.	CATSQEPSSSEQFF	TGTGCCACCAGCCAAGAGCCTAGCAGCAGTGAGCAGTTCTTC
TRBV10-3	few	TRBJ2-7	.	CPAHYEQYF	TGTCCGGCCCACTACGAGCAGTACTTC
TRBV7-9	.	TRBJ2-1	TRBD2	CASSTPQNLLAGGPNEQFF	TGTGCCAGCAGCACCCCTCAAAACCTACTAGCGGGAGGCCCCAATGAGCAGTTCTTC
TRBV20-1	.	TRBJ2-3	TRBD1	CSALKGGTGIPDTQYF	TGCAGTGCTCTCAAGGGGGGGACAGGGATCCCAGATACGCAGTATTTT
TRBV9	few	TRBJ2-1	TRBD2	CASSPTSDSYNEQFF	TGTGCCAGCAGCCCGACTAGCGACTCCTACAATGAGCAGTTCTTC
TRBV4-3	.	TRBJ2-7	.	CASSQDSLGSYEQYF	TGCGCCAGCAGCCAAGATTCGTTGGGATCCTACGAGCAGTACTTC
TRBV3-1	.	TRBJ2-7	TRBD1	CASSQNRGYSYEQYF	TGTGCCAGCAGCCAAAACAGGGGATACTCCTACGAGCAGTACTTC
TRBV7-3	.	TRBJ2-1	TRBD2	CASSRLAGEVYNEQFF	TGTGCCAGCAGCCGACTAGCGGGAGAAGTCTACAATGAGCAGTTCTTC
TRBV7-9	many	TRBJ2-2	TRBD2	CASSLKLADTGELFF	TGTGCCAGCAGCTTAAAACTAGCGGACACCGGGGAGCTGTTTTTT
TRBV9	.	TRBJ2-1	.	CASALGLAEHNEQFF	TGTGCCAGCGCTCTTGGACTCGCGGAGCACAATGAGCAGTTCTTC
TRBV6-6	.	TRBJ1-2	.	CASREGNYGYTF	TGTGCCAGCAGGGAGGGCAACTATGGCTACACCTTC
TRBV20-1	.	TRBJ2-5	.	CSARGHLQETQYF	TGCAGTGCTAGGGGGCACCTACAAGAGACCCAGTACTTC
TRBV20-1	many	TRBJ2-3	TRBD2	CSARGLSGSGSDTQYF	TGCAGTGCTAGAGGGCTTAGCGGGAGTGGTTCGGATACGCAGTATTTT
TRBV6-5	few	TRBJ2-3	TRBD1	CASSYTGQGAAGQYF	TGTGCCAGCAGTTACACCGGACAGGGGGCGGCGGGGCAGTATTTT
TRBV4-1	few	TRBJ2-7	.	CASKGEGEQYF	TGCGCCAGCAAAGGTGAGGGTGAGCAGTACTTC
TRBV24-1	many	TRBJ1-4	.	CATIRLEANNEKLFF	TGTGCCACCATCAGATTGGAGGCGAATAATGAAAAACTGTTTTTT
TRBV5-1	few	TRBJ2-3	TRBD2	CASSAPSGSEDTQYF	TGCGCCAGCAGCGCACCTAGCGGGAGCGAGGATACGCAGTATTTT
TRBV12-3/TRBV12-4	few	TRBJ2-3	.	CASSFDGTSTDTQYF	TGTGCCAGCAGTTTTGACGGTACTAGCACAGATACGCAGTATTTT
TRBV10-3	.	TRBJ1-2	.	CATLNSSWGYTF	TGTGCCACCCTAAACAGCAGTTGGGGCTACACCTTC
TRBV12-3/TRBV12-4	few	TRBJ2-7	TRBD1	CASSNPGQDFEQYF	TGTGCCAGCAGTAACCCGGGACAGGACTTCGAGCAGTACTTC
TRBV18	.	TRBJ2-7	.	CASSPKLMIGTEQYF	TGTGCCAGCTCACCAAAACTTATGATTGGGACCGAGCAGTACTTC
TRBV6-1	.	TRBJ2-7	TRBD2	CASSEPGLAARFSYEQYF	TGTGCCAGCAGTGAACCGGGACTAGCGGCACGCTTCTCCTACGAGCAGTACTTC
TRBV27	few	TRBJ2-4	.	CASSRTGVSTKNIQYF	TGTGCCAGCAGTCGGACGGGGGTCTCTACCAAAAACATTCAGTACTTC
TRBV7-8	few	TRBJ2-2	TRBD1	CASSSKAGTGINTGELFF	TGTGCCAGCAGCTCAAAAGCCGGGACAGGGATAAACACCGGGGAGCTGTTTTTT
TRBV3-1	.	TRBJ2-1	.	CASRHGTSEQFF	TGTGCCAGCAGACACGGGACAAGTGAGCAGTTCTTC
TRBV11-2	.	TRBJ2-4	TRBD2	CASSPRTGLAGGRPKNIQYF	TGTGCCAGCAGCCCACGAACGGGACTAGCGGGAGGCCGACCCAAAAACATTCAGTACTTC
TRBV7-2	few	TRBJ2-7	TRBD2	CASSLAPSGISYEQYF	TGTGCCAGCAGCTTAGCGCCTAGCGGGATTTCCTACGAGCAGTACTTC
TRBV6-5	few	TRBJ2-7	.	CASSYAPLGYEQYF	TGTGCCAGCAGTTACGCGCCTTTGGGCTACGAGCAGTACTTC
TRBV20-1	few	TRBJ2-5	.	CSATGLVAENQETQYF	TGCAGTGCTACCGGTCTTGTAGCGGAGAACCAAGAGACCCAGTACTTC
TRBV27	few	TRBJ2-4	.	CASSLFPVENIQYF	TGTGCCAGCAGTTTATTCCCAGTTGAAAACATTCAGTACTTC
TRBV7-2	.	TRBJ2-1	TRBD2	CASSFAGGPYEQFF	TGTGCCAGCAGCTTTGCGGGAGGGCCTTATGAGCAGTTCTTC
TRBV5-1	.	TRBJ2-2	.	CASSLSSDTGELFF	TGCGCCAGCAGCTTGAGTTCAGACACCGGGGAGCTGTTTTTT
TRBV5-1	.	TRBJ2-7	TRBD2	CASSRGLADFSYEQYF	TGCGCCAGCAGCAGGGGACTAGCGGACTTCTCCTACGAGCAGTACTTC
TRBV5-1	few	TRBJ2-6	.	CASSTDPGPGANVLTF	TGCGCCAGTTCGACGGACCCCGGCCCTGGGGCCAACGTCCTGACTTTC
TRBV3-1	.	TRBJ2-1	.	CASSQDQTGEQFF	TGTGCCAGCAGCCAAGATCAGACGGGTGAGCAGTTCTTC
TRBV7-9	.	TRBJ2-5	.	CASGWGQETQYF	TGTGCCAGCGGATGGGGACAAGAGACCCAGTACTTC
TRBV20-1	.	TRBJ1-4	.	CSAEGVTNEKLFF	TGCAGTGCCGAGGGGGTAACTAATGAAAAACTGTTTTTT
TRBV2	many	TRBJ1-5	.	CASSDRGNQPQHF	TGTGCCAGCAGTGACAGAGGCAATCAGCCCCAGCATTTT
TRBV20-1	many	TRBJ2-5	.	CSARDSTRQQETQYF	TGCAGTGCTAGAGATAGCACGCGGCAACAAGAGACCCAGTACTTC
TRBV3-1	many	TRBJ2-7	.	CASSQVARQGEQYF	TGTGCCAGCAGCCAAGTCGCCAGACAAGGGGAGCAGTACTTC
TRBV20-1	few	TRBJ2-1	TRBD2	CSAEPSGVLNEQFF	TGCAGTGCCGAACCTAGCGGAGTCCTTAATGAGCAGTTCTTC
TRBV5-1	.	TRBJ1-4	.	CASSFQGSDEKLFF	TGCGCCAGCAGCTTCCAGGGGTCTGATGAAAAACTGTTTTTT
TRBV20-1	few	TRBJ2-7	.	CSANPGTGFAYEQYF	TGCAGTGCTAATCCCGGGACGGGGTTCGCCTACGAGCAGTACTTC